The 2 T cell receptor beta chains in this list originate from one sample, sequenced in a study of cytomegalovirus exposure and HLA in healthy donors. It was with 60 Vbeta and 13 Jbeta primers that the PCR ran. Generated by immunoSEQ multiplex PCR, the TCRdb table keeps only in-frame clones and is missing some. The sample records about 150,000 clones, more than 75% being singletons. The specimen sequenced was PBMCs. These receptors all come from a woman in her 40s in good health and CMV-seronegative.

This clone was counted between two and nine times. CDR3 region: CASSEKGRGEKLFF. The CDR3 DNA follows: TGTGCCAGCAGTGAAAAAGGTCGGGGTGAAAAACTGTTTTTT. The rearrangement uses TRBV6-1 and TRBJ1-4; D not resolved. V was trimmed by 2 bases and J by 7 bases, leaving 11 bases between them. The length of the CDR3 is 14 residues. From germline, CDR1 is MNHNS and CDR2 SASEGT.

In this sample, this clone turned up once. CDR3 region: CASSPPLRENTEAFF. The CDR3 DNA sequence: TGTGCCAGCTCACCACCATTACGGGAGAACACTGAAGCTTTCTTT. The chain employs TRBV18 and TRBJ1-1, with D unclear. The CDR3 is 15 residues long. Germline V gives CDR1 KGHSH, CDR2 LQKENI. Trimming left V 0 bases short and J 1 base short, with 9 bases between.